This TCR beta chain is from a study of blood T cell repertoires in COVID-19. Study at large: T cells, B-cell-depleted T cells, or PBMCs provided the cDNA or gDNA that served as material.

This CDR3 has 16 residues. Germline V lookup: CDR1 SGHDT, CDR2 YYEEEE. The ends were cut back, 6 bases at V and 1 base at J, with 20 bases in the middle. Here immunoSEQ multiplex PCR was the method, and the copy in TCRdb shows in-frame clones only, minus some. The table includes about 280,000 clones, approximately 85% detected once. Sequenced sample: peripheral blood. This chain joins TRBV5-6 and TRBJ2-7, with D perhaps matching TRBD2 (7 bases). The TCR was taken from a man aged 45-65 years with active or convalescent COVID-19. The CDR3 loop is CASTLLGAGASYEQYF. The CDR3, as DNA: TGTGCCAGCACTCTTCTCGGGGCGGGGGCGTCCTACGAGCAGTACTTC.